This T cell receptor (beta chain) was observed in a study of control samples from healthy donors and cancer patients. The protocol was immunoSEQ multiplex PCR, while the TCRdb copy is restricted to in-frame clones and leaves out a portion. In the table there are approximately 7,000 clones, approximately 82% of which are singletons. The V end lost 2 bases, the J end lost 9 bases, and 12 bases lay between the germline ends. CDR1 and CDR2 (germline): GTSNPN, SVGIG (reference sequence). The CDR3 sequence is 12 residues long. The specimen was PBMCs. The chain has TRBV30 and TRBJ2-3, with no clear D. This clonotype was obtained from a man aged 70 or older with lung cancer. CDR3 DNA: TGTGCCTGGAGTCCTTCTAAGGCCACGCAGTATTTT. Its translation is CAWSPSKATQYF. The variable domain in full, with the rest retrieved from reference TRBV30 and TRBJ2-3, is SQTIHQWPATLVQPVGSPLSLECTVEGTSNPNLYWYRQAAGRGLQLLFYSVGIGQISSEVPQNLSASRPQDRQFILSSKKLLLSDSGFYLCAWSPSKATQYFGPGTRLTVL.